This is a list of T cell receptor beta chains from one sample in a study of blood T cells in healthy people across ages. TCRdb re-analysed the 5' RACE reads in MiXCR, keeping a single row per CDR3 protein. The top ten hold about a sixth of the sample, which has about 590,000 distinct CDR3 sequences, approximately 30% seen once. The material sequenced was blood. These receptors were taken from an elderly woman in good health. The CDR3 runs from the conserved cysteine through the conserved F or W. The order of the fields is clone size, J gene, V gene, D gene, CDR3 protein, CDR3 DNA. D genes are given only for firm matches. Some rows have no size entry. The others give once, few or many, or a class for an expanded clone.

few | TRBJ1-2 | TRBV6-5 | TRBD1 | CASTNTRQGNYGYTF | TGTGCCAGCACCAATACCAGACAGGGGAACTATGGCTACACCTTC
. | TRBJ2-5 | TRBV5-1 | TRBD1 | CASTGTGWKETQYF | TGCGCCAGCACGGGGACAGGCTGGAAAGAGACCCAGTACTTC
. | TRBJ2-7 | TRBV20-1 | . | CSARRTAAYEQYF | TGCAGTGCTAGACGGACAGCAGCCTACGAGCAGTACTTC
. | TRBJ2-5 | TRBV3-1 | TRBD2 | CASSQRGGARQETQYF | TGTGCCAGCAGCCAACGCGGGGGGGCCCGCCAAGAGACCCAGTACTTC
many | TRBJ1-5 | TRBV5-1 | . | CASSLEGDYNQPQHF | TGCGCCAGCAGCTTGGAAGGGGACTACAATCAGCCCCAGCATTTT
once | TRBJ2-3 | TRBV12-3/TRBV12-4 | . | CASSLRQGRTDMEYF | TGTGCCAGCAGTTTAAGGCAGGGGCGAACAGATATGGAGTATTTT
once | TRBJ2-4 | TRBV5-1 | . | CASSWNLAKNIQYF | TGCGCCAGCAGCTGGAACTTAGCCAAAAACATTCAGTACTTC
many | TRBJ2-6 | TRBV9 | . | CASSVEDLPSGANVLTF | TGTGCCAGCAGCGTAGAGGATTTACCCTCTGGGGCCAACGTCCTGACTTTC
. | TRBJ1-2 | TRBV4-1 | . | CASSLSQTPALGGYTF | TGCGCCAGCAGCCTGAGCCAGACACCAGCCTTAGGTGGCTACACCTTC
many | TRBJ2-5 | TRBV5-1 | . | CASSFRGANTQETQYF | TGCGCCAGCAGCTTCAGGGGCGCAAATACGCAAGAGACCCAGTACTTC
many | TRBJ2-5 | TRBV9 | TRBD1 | CASSSSGQGRQETQYF | TGTGCCAGCAGCTCTTCAGGACAGGGCCGCCAAGAGACCCAGTACTTC
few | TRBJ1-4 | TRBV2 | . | CASSGAQGVDEKLFF | TGTGCCAGCAGTGGGGCCCAGGGTGTCGACGAAAAACTGTTTTTT
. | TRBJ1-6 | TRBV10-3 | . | CAISEGTGNSPLHF | TGTGCCATCAGTGAAGGGACGGGAAATTCACCCCTCCACTTT
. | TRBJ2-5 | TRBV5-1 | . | CASSSGGTQETRYF | TGCGCCAGCAGTAGTGGGGGGACCCAAGAGACCCGGTACTTC
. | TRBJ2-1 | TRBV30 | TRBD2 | CAWSTASGGVYEQFF | TGTGCCTGGAGTACAGCCAGCGGGGGGGTCTATGAGCAGTTCTTC
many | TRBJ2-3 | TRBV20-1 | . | CSASVGIGYTDTQYF | TGCAGTGCTAGTGTAGGCATCGGCTACACGGATACGCAGTATTTT
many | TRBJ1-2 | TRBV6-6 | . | CASSIPEEKRGYTF | TGTGCCAGCAGTATTCCGGAGGAAAAAAGGGGCTACACCTTC
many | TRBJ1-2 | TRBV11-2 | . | CASSLLSGGYGYTF | TGTGCCAGCAGCTTACTTAGTGGGGGCTATGGCTACACCTTC
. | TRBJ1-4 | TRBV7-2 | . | CASSLAGSRNEKLFF | TGTGCCAGCAGCTTAGCCGGCAGCCGTAATGAAAAACTGTTTTTT
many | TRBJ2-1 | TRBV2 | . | CASTNRYNEQFF | TGTGCCAGCACAAACAGGTACAATGAGCAGTTCTTC
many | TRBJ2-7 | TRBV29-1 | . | CSVYGIVGSYEQYF | TGCAGCGTCTACGGGATCGTCGGTTCCTACGAGCAGTACTTC
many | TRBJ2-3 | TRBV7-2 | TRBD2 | CASSQPRGGPDTQYF | TGTGCCTCCAGCCAGCCCCGGGGGGGCCCAGATACGCAGTATTTT
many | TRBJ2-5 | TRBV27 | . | CASSLYEGMKTQYF | TGTGCCAGCAGTTTATATGAGGGGATGAAGACCCAGTACTTC
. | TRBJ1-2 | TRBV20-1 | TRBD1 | CSAMGQGASNYGCTF | TGCAGTGCTATGGGACAGGGGGCTTCTAACTATGGCTGCACCTTC
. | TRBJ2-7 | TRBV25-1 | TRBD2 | CASTAGLVDNEQYF | TGTGCCAGTACCGCGGGACTAGTCGACAATGAGCAGTACTTC
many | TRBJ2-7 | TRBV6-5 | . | CASSSLGRTYEQYF | TGTGCCAGCAGTTCCCTGGGCAGGACCTACGAGCAGTACTTC
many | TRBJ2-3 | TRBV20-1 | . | CSAVAGTIDRTDTQYF | TGCAGTGCTGTCGCCGGGACAATCGACCGCACAGATACGCAGTATTTT
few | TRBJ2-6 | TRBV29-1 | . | CSVEVAGGISGANVRTF | .
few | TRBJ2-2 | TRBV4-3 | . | CASSQDVVRLGNTGELFF | TGCGCCAGCAGCCAAGACGTCGTCCGGTTAGGGAACACCGGGGAGCTGTTTTTT
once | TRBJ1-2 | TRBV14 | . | CASSEAPQRGYGYTF | TGTGCCAGCAGCGAAGCCCCTCAGAGGGGTTATGGCTACACCTTC
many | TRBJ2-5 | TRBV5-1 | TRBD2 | CASSSGGPQETQYF | TGCGCCAGCAGTTCGGGGGGGCCGCAAGAGACCCAGTACTTC
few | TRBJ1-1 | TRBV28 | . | CASNPLGNTEAFF | TGTGCCAGCAATCCCCTTGGGAACACTGAAGCTTTCTTT
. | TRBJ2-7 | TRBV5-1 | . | CASSSGRDGEQYF | TGCGCCAGCAGCTCGGGCAGGGACGGCGAGCAGTACTTC
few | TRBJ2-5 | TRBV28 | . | CASSLPGPTETQYF | TGTGCCAGCTCCCTCCCCGGGCCGACAGAGACCCAGTACTTC
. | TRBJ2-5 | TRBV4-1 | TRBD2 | CASSQEGLGGLAGGQETQYF | TGCGCCAGCAGCCAAGAAGGCCTGGGAGGTCTAGCGGGGGGACAAGAGACCCAGTACTTC
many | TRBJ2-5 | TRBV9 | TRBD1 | CASSVVGRGPQETQYF | TGTGCCAGCAGCGTAGTGGGCAGGGGGCCACAAGAGACCCAGTACTTC
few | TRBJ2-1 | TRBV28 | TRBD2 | CASSYPSGGVPFF | TGTGCCAGCAGTTACCCTAGCGGGGGCGTCCCGTTCTTC
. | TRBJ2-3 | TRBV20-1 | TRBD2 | CSAGGGRTSGSTDTQYF | TGCAGTGCCGGCGGTGGTCGGACTAGCGGAAGCACAGATACGCAGTATTTT
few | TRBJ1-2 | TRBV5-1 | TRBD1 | CASSLEAGGYYGYTF | TGCGCCAGCAGCTTGGAGGCAGGGGGCTACTATGGCTACACCTTC
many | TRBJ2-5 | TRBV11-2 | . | CASSLDSPHETQYF | TGTGCCAGCAGCTTAGATAGTCCCCATGAGACCCAGTACTTC
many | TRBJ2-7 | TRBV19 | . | CASSIRDTTYEQYF | TGTGCCAGTAGCATCCGGGACACAACCTACGAGCAGTACTTC
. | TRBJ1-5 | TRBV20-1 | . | CSARVGGYQLQHF | TGCAGTGCTAGAGTGGGAGGTTATCAGCTCCAGCATTTT
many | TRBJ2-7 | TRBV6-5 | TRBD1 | CAGSYSRGTYEQYF | TGTGCCGGCAGTTATTCCAGGGGGACCTACGAGCAGTACTTC
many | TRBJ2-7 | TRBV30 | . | CAWSLRGDEQYF | TGTGCCTGGAGTTTAAGGGGGGACGAGCAGTACTTC
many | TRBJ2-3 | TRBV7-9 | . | CASSFQDASDTQYF | TGTGCCAGCAGCTTTCAGGACGCCTCAGATACGCAGTATTTT